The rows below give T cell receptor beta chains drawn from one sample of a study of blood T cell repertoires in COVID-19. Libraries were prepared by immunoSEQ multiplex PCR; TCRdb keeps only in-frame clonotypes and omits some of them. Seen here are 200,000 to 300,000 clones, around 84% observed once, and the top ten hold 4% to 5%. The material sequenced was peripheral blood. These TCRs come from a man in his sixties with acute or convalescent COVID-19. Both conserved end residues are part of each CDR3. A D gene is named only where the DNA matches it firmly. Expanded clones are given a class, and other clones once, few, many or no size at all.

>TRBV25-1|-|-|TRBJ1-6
TGTGCCAGCAGTTTGGGAGGAGATTCACCCCTCCACTTT
CASSLGGDSPLHF
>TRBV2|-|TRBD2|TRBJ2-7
TGTGCCAGCAGTGATCCCAAGGGACTAGCGGGAGTACTCTACGAGCAGTACTTC
CASSDPKGLAGVLYEQYF
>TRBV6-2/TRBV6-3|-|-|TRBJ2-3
TGTGCCAGCAGTCCAAGGACTATCACAGATACGCAGTATTTT
CASSPRTITDTQYF
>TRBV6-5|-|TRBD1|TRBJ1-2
TGTGCCAGCAGTTACCCGACAGGGCCTAGGGGCTATGGCTACACCTTC
CASSYPTGPRGYGYTF
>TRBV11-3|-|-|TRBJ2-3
TGTGCCAGCAGCCGTTTCCCGTTAGATACGCAGTATTTT
CASSRFPLDTQYF
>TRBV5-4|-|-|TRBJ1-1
TGTGCCAGCAGCTTGGCCCCAGCGACAGCGAACACTGAAGCTTTCTTT
CASSLAPATANTEAFF
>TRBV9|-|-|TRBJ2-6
TGTGCCAGCAGCGCCGGGACACTTGGGGCCAACGTCCTGACTTTC
CASSAGTLGANVLTF
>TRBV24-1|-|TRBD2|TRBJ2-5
TGTGCCACCTGTCGCCCCGGGACTAGCGGGGGGCGGGGGCGGGAGACCCAGTACTTC
CATCRPGTSGGRGRETQYF
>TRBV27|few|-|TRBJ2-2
TGTGCCAGCAGTCTAGGGAGTGGGGAGCTGTTTTTT
CASSLGSGELFF
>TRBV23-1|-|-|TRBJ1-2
TGCGCCAGCAGTCAATGTGGAGGGAAAGGCGGCTACACCTTC
CASSQCGGKGGYTF
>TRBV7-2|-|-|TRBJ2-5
TGTGCCAGCAGCTTAGAACCTCCTCCTGGCGGGAAGGTCGACTTC
CASSLEPPPGGKVDF
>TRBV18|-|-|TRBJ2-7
TGTGCCAGCTCACGAGGCGGGATGGGGGCCTACGAGCAGTACTTC
CASSRGGMGAYEQYF
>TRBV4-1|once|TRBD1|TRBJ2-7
TGCGCCAGCAGCCCGGGACAGGGATCGAGTGGCTCCTACGAGCAGTACTTC
CASSPGQGSSGSYEQYF
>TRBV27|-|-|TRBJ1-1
TGTGCCAGCAGTTTAGCACCAGACTTCACTGAAGCTTTCTTT
CASSLAPDFTEAFF
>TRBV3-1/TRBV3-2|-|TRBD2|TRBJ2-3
TGTGCCAGCAGCCAAGCCGGTCGGGGGGGCACAGATACGCAGTATTTT
CASSQAGRGGTDTQYF
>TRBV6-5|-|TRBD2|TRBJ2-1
TGTGCCAGCAGTTACGGGGGGGATGAGCAGTTCTTC
CASSYGGDEQFF
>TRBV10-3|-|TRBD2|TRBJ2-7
TGTGCCATCAGTCTAGCGGGATCAGCCTACGAGCAGTACTTC
CAISLAGSAYEQYF
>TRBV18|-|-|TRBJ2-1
TGTGCCAGCTCACCACCTTCCGGGGGTAGGGAGCAGTTCTTC
CASSPPSGGREQFF
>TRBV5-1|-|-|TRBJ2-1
TGCGCCAGCAGCTTGCAGGGTCTAAATGAGCAGTTCTTC
CASSLQGLNEQFF
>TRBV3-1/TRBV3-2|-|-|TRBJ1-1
TGTGCCAGCAGCCAAGACGCGGGCAGACACACTGAAGCTTTCTTT
CASSQDAGRHTEAFF
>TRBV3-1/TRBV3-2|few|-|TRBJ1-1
TGTGCCAGCAGCCAAGGAAACAGGGCAACTGAAGCTTTCTTT
CASSQGNRATEAFF
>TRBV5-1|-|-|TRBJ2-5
TGCGCCAGCAGCTTGCGGGTAGCCTCGGAGACCCAGTACTTC
CASSLRVASETQYF
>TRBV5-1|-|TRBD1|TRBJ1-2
TGCGCCAGCAGCTTGGGACAGGGGGCCATCACCAACTATGGCTACACCTTC
CASSLGQGAITNYGYTF
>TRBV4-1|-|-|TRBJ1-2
TGCGCCAGCAGCCCGACACCGGACCGGGGGACTGACTATGGCTACACCTTC
CASSPTPDRGTDYGYTF
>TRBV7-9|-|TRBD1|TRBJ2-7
TGTGCCAGCAGCCGTACGACTGCAGGGGGCAACGAGCAGTACTTC
CASSRTTAGGNEQYF
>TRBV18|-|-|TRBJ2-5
TGTGCCAGCTCACCAATGCGGGAAGAGACCCAGTACTTC
CASSPMREETQYF
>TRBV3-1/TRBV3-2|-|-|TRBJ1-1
TGTGCCAGCAGCCCCCATAGGGGTCTCGCTTTCTTT
CASSPHRGLAFF
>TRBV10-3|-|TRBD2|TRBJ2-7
TGTGCCATCAGTGAGTCGTGGCCTAGCGGGGGTGGGCACGAGCAGTACTTC
CAISESWPSGGGHEQYF
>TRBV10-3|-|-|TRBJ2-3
TGTGCCATCGAGGCGGGAAGTCTGGGAGATACGCAGTATTTT
CAIEAGSLGDTQYF
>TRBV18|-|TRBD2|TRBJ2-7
TGTGCCAGCTCACCACGTCAAGCGGGAGGAACCTACGAGCAGTACTTC
CASSPRQAGGTYEQYF
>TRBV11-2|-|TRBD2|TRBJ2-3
TGTGCCAGCAGCCTCCCTCTGGGCGGGGGGGATTCAAGCACAGATACGCAGTATTTT
CASSLPLGGGDSSTDTQYF
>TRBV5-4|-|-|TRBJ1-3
TGTGCCAGCAGCTCTGACAGATCTGGAAACACCATATATTTT
CASSSDRSGNTIYF
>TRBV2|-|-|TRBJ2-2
TGTGCCAGCAGTGAATTGGCGGCTCTTGACACCGGGGAGCTGTTTTTT
CASSELAALDTGELFF
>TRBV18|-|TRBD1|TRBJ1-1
TGTGCCAGCTCACTTAGACAGGGTCAGAACACTGAAGCTTTCTTT
CASSLRQGQNTEAFF
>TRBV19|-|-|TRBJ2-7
TGTGCCAGTGCAGGGTATCCCTACGAGCAGTACTTC
CASAGYPYEQYF
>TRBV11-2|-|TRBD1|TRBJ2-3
TGTGCCAGCAGTCGTCGGGACAGGAGCACAGATACGCAGTATTTT
CASSRRDRSTDTQYF
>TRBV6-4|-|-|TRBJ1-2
TGTGCCAGCAGTGTAGACAGCGGGGGGTATGGCTACACCTTC
CASSVDSGGYGYTF
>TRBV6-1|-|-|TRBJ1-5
TGTGCCAGCAGTGAAGCGCCGGACAGAAGGCGGAATCAGCCCCAGCATTTT
CASSEAPDRRRNQPQHF
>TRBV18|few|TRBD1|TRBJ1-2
TGTGCCAGCTCACCTGACAGGGGAGGTTATGGCTACACCTTC
CASSPDRGGYGYTF
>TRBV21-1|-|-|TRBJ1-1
TGTGCCAGCAGCAGAGGGCCCTCCCTATCGGACACTGAAGCTTTCTTT
CASSRGPSLSDTEAFF
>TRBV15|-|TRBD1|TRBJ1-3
TGTGCCACCAGCAGAGAATGGAAGGGGGCGGCCTCTGGAAACACCATATATTTT
CATSREWKGAASGNTIYF
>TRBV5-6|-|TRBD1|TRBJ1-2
TGTGCCAGCAGCGACAGGGGTTCCTATGGCTACACCTTC
CASSDRGSYGYTF
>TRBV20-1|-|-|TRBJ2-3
TGCAGTGCTCAAACAGGGAAAGCGCAGTATTTT
CSAQTGKAQYF
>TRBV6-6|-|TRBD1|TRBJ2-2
TGTGCCAGCAGTTACAGGGACAGGGGAGGGGAGCTGTTTTTT
CASSYRDRGGELFF
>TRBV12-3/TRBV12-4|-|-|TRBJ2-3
TGTGCCAGCAGGATGACTAGCACAGATACGCAGTATTTT
CASRMTSTDTQYF
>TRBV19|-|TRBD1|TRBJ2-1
TGTGCCAGTAGTATTTGGACAGGACTGAACCCCGATGAGCAGTTCTTC
CASSIWTGLNPDEQFF
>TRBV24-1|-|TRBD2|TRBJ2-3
TGTGCCACCAGTGATACTAGCGGGAGATTTGTGAGTGCAGATACGCAGTATTTT
CATSDTSGRFVSADTQYF
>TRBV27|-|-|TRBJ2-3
TGTGCCAGCAGTATATTCACGTCCCCAGGAACAGATACGCAGTATTTT
CASSIFTSPGTDTQYF
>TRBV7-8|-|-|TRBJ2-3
TGTGCCAGCAGCTTAGATCAGACGGGGATGCCGCAGTATTTT
CASSLDQTGMPQYF
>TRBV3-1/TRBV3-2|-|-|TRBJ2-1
TGTGCCAGCAGCCAAGAGGGCTACACCCTCGGCAATGAGCAGTTCTTC
CASSQEGYTLGNEQFF
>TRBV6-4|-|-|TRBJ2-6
TGTGCCAGCAGTAACTACCCCCGGGGACTGATATCTGGGGCCAACGTCCTGACTTTC
CASSNYPRGLISGANVLTF
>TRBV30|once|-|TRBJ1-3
TGTGCCTGGAAACTGGGCCCGGGAGCCGGAAACACCATATATTTT
CAWKLGPGAGNTIYF
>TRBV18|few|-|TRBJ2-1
TGTGCCAGCTCAGTACAGGCCTACAATGAGCAGTTCTTC
CASSVQAYNEQFF
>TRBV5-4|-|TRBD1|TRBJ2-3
TGTGCCAGCTGGAACAGGGGGTCAGATACGCAGTATTTT
CASWNRGSDTQYF
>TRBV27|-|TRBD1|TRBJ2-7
TGTGCCAGCAGTTTATGGACAGGGTCCTACGAGCAGTACTTC
CASSLWTGSYEQYF
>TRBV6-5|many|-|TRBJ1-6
TGTGCCAGCAGTTCCTCGAGGAGCTCCTATAATTCACCCCTCCACTTT
CASSSSRSSYNSPLHF
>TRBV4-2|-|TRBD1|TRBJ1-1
TGTGCCAGCAGCCAGACCGGGACAGGTCTTGAAGCTTTCTTT
CASSQTGTGLEAFF
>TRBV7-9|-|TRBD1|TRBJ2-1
TGTGCCAGCAGCTTAGGGGGACAGGCCTACAATGAGCAGTTCTTC
CASSLGGQAYNEQFF